The entry that follows covers one T cell receptor (beta chain) sequence. This entry is derived from a study of blood T cells in healthy people across ages. PCR was performed a second time for roughly 7 to 12 cycles using a sample-barcoded 5' primer and a J-beta primer mix. TCRdb recomputed calls from the 5' RACE reads with MiXCR, one row per CDR3 protein. The sample gives 750,000 to 1,000,000 distinct CDR3 sequences, 25% to 35% of which show up once; about 9.4% is in the top ten. V gave up 11 bases and J gave up 4 bases; unmatched junction bases: 12. Germline V gene data show CDR1 as MNHEY and CDR2 as SMNVEV (reference sequence). The CDR3 has 15 amino acids. These same data were also listed under a study on T cells of mothers and their children.

The rearrangement joins TRBV27 to TRBJ2-3; the match to TRBD1 covers 10 bases. The specimen sequenced was blood. This receptor was obtained from a woman aged 40 to 50 in good health. Written as DNA, the CDR3 is TGTGCCGGCGTTCGGGACAGGGGTCGTGCAGATACGCAGTATTTT. This gives the protein CAGVRDRGRADTQYF.